The rows below give T cell receptor beta chains drawn from one sample of a study of cytomegalovirus exposure and HLA in healthy donors. Data came from immunoSEQ multiplex PCR; TCRdb stores just in-frame clones and leaves some out. The sample holds 150,000 to 250,000 clones, around three quarters seen once. Sequenced material: PBMCs. All receptors derive from a man aged 30 to 39 in good health and CMV-seronegative. The CDR3 runs from the conserved cysteine through the conserved F or W. Fields, in order: J gene, D gene, clone size, V gene, CDR3 protein, CDR3 DNA. D genes are given only for firm matches. Clone size is stated in some rows and not others, as once, few, many or a class when expanded.

J: TRBJ2-7
D: TRBD2
size: -
V: TRBV5-1
CDR3: CASSFTSGSYEQYF
DNA: TGCGCCAGCAGCTTTACTAGCGGGAGTTACGAGCAGTACTTC

J: TRBJ2-7
D: TRBD1
size: -
V: TRBV5-4
CDR3: CASSITGGVEQYF
DNA: TGTGCCAGCAGCATAACAGGGGGAGTCGAGCAGTACTTC

J: TRBJ2-3
D: -
size: -
V: TRBV19
CDR3: CASSIHRHTDTQYF
DNA: TGTGCCAGTAGTATCCACCGACACACAGATACGCAGTATTTT

J: TRBJ1-1
D: TRBD1
size: few
V: TRBV6-5
CDR3: CASRGTAGNTEAFF
DNA: TGTGCCAGCAGGGGGACAGCGGGGAACACTGAAGCTTTCTTT

J: TRBJ2-3
D: TRBD2
size: -
V: TRBV10-1
CDR3: CASSETGLGTDTQYF
DNA: TGCGCCAGCAGTGAAACGGGACTAGGCACAGATACGCAGTATTTT

J: TRBJ2-3
D: TRBD2
size: -
V: TRBV28
CDR3: CASLTSGMADTQYF
DNA: TGTGCCAGCCTGACTAGCGGGATGGCAGATACGCAGTATTTT

J: TRBJ2-5
D: -
size: -
V: TRBV29-1
CDR3: CSVVGGGGPQETQYF
DNA: TGCAGCGTCGTAGGGGGTGGGGGCCCACAAGAGACCCAGTACTTC

J: TRBJ2-1
D: TRBD2
size: -
V: TRBV25-1
CDR3: CASSVRTSGANNEQFF
DNA: TGTGCCAGCAGTGTCCGGACTAGCGGGGCCAACAATGAGCAGTTCTTC

J: TRBJ1-4
D: -
size: -
V: TRBV6-1
CDR3: CASSVVAATNEKLFF
DNA: TGTGCCAGCAGCGTGGTGGCCGCAACTAATGAAAAACTGTTTTTT

J: TRBJ2-7
D: TRBD1
size: -
V: TRBV5-4
CDR3: CASSFEISGVRGGGEQYF
DNA: TGTGCCAGCAGCTTTGAGATTTCAGGGGTGCGAGGGGGCGGCGAGCAGTACTTC

J: TRBJ2-1
D: TRBD2
size: -
V: TRBV6-1
CDR3: CASSRLAYYNEQFF
DNA: TGTGCCAGCTCCCGACTAGCGTATTACAATGAGCAGTTCTTC

J: TRBJ1-2
D: -
size: -
V: TRBV16
CDR3: CASSQEHLTGTF
DNA: TGTGCCAGCAGCCAAGAACACCTCACAGGCACCTTC

J: TRBJ2-7
D: TRBD2
size: -
V: TRBV27
CDR3: CASATLAGGAWYEQYF
DNA: TGTGCCAGCGCTACACTAGCGGGAGGGGCCTGGTACGAGCAGTACTTC

J: TRBJ2-7
D: -
size: once
V: TRBV6-6
CDR3: CASSQTYEQYF
DNA: TGTGCCAGCAGTCAAACCTACGAGCAGTACTTC

J: TRBJ2-7
D: TRBD2
size: -
V: TRBV28
CDR3: CASSLSPSGIYEQYF
DNA: TGTGCCAGCAGTTTATCCCCTAGCGGGATCTACGAGCAGTACTTC

J: TRBJ1-5
D: -
size: -
V: TRBV28
CDR3: CASSILQGGWPQHF
DNA: TGTGCCAGCAGCATCCTCCAGGGTGGATGGCCCCAGCATTTT

J: TRBJ1-5
D: -
size: -
V: TRBV5-5
CDR3: CASSLDGGVGNQPQHF
DNA: TGTGCCAGCAGCTTGGATGGGGGGGTCGGAAATCAGCCCCAGCATTTT

J: TRBJ1-1
D: TRBD1
size: -
V: TRBV6-1
CDR3: CASRSGTGSAEAFF
DNA: TGTGCCAGCAGATCCGGGACAGGGAGCGCTGAAGCTTTCTTT

J: TRBJ1-5
D: -
size: few
V: TRBV27
CDR3: CASSLTGRNQPQHF
DNA: TGTGCCAGCAGCCTTACAGGGCGCAATCAGCCCCAGCATTTT

J: TRBJ2-7
D: TRBD2
size: -
V: TRBV4-1
CDR3: CASTPGLAGDEQYF
DNA: TGCGCCAGCACGCCGGGACTAGCGGGAGATGAGCAGTACTTC

J: TRBJ2-3
D: -
size: -
V: TRBV9
CDR3: CASSRGTVTPDTQYF
DNA: TGTGCCAGCAGCAGAGGGACTGTCACTCCAGATACGCAGTATTTT

J: TRBJ1-4
D: -
size: few
V: TRBV5-1
CDR3: CASSLGDINEKLFF
DNA: TGCGCCAGCAGCTTGGGGGACATCAATGAAAAACTGTTTTTT

J: TRBJ2-7
D: -
size: -
V: TRBV9
CDR3: CASSVDRYSYEQYF
DNA: TGTGCCAGCAGCGTCGACAGATACTCCTACGAGCAGTACTTC

J: TRBJ2-2
D: -
size: -
V: TRBV5-4
CDR3: CASSRAGTGELFF
DNA: TGTGCCAGCAGCCGGGCAGGGACCGGGGAGCTGTTTTTT

J: TRBJ1-6
D: TRBD1
size: -
V: TRBV5-4
CDR3: CASSATGVGNSPLHF
DNA: TGTGCCAGCAGCGCCACAGGGGTCGGTAATTCACCCCTCCACTTT

J: TRBJ2-5
D: TRBD2
size: -
V: TRBV6-6
CDR3: CASSYYTSGSETQYF
DNA: TGTGCCAGCAGTTACTACACTAGCGGGAGTGAGACCCAGTACTTC

J: TRBJ1-1
D: -
size: -
V: TRBV18
CDR3: CASSPAGARGEAFF
DNA: TGTGCCAGCTCACCAGCGGGGGCGCGAGGTGAAGCTTTCTTT

J: TRBJ2-1
D: TRBD1
size: -
V: TRBV25-1
CDR3: CASSSKTGLLYNEQFF
DNA: TGTGCCAGCAGTAGCAAGACAGGGCTTCTTTACAATGAGCAGTTCTTC

J: TRBJ2-2
D: -
size: -
V: TRBV6-5
CDR3: CASIAGGRNTGELFF
DNA: TGTGCCAGCATCGCAGGGGGGAGGAACACCGGGGAGCTGTTTTTT

J: TRBJ2-7
D: TRBD2
size: -
V: TRBV6-6
CDR3: CASRSTSGRLEQYF
DNA: TGTGCCAGCAGATCGACTAGCGGGAGGTTAGAGCAGTACTTC